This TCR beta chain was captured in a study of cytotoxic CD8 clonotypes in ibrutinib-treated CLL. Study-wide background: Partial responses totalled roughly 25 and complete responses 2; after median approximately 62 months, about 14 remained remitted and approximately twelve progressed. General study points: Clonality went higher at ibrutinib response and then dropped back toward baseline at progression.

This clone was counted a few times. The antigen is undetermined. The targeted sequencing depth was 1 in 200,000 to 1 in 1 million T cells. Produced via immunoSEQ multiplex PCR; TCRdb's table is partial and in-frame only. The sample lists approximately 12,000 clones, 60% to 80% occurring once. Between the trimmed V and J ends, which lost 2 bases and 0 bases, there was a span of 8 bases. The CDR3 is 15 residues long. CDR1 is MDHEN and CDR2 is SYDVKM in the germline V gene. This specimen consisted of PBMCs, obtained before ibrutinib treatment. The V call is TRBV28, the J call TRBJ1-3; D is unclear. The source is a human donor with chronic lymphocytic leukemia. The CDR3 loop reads CASSLEYHSGNTIYF. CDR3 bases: TGTGCCAGCAGTTTAGAATACCACTCTGGAAACACCATATATTTT.